This TCR beta chain was found in a study of CD8 T cells in ankylosing spondylitis. Overall study findings and caveats: Previously reported in reactive arthritis synovial fluid and blood were some of the motif variants. The clones that were linked to disease were reported to be significantly enriched in matched synovial fluid samples from ankylosing spondylitis patients. Seven to nine highly homologous variants formed a TCR beta motif that appeared characteristic of ankylosing spondylitis blood.

This CDR3 region has 15 residues. V lost 6 bases, J lost 0 bases, and 3 bases stayed unmatched. The germline gives CDR1 KGHDR, CDR2 SFDVKD. Molecular-barcoded quantitative 5'-RACE produced these TCR beta libraries. Each CDR3 protein is one row after TCRdb ran MiXCR on the 5' RACE reads. The repertoire holds some 290,000 distinct CDR3 sequences, 15% to 25% seen once, with 7.5% to 9.5% in the top ten. Concerning this clonotype itself: The antigen remains undetermined.

Sequenced input: blood, either unsorted or a sorted T cell fraction (not recorded which). The chain has TRBV24-1 and TRBJ2-2; 7 bases match TRBD1. The clonotype comes from a male donor with ankylosing spondylitis or in good health (not recorded which). Here the CDR3 reads CATSTQGANTGELFF. The CDR3 DNA reads TGTGCCACCAGTACCCAGGGGGCGAACACCGGGGAGCTGTTTTTT.